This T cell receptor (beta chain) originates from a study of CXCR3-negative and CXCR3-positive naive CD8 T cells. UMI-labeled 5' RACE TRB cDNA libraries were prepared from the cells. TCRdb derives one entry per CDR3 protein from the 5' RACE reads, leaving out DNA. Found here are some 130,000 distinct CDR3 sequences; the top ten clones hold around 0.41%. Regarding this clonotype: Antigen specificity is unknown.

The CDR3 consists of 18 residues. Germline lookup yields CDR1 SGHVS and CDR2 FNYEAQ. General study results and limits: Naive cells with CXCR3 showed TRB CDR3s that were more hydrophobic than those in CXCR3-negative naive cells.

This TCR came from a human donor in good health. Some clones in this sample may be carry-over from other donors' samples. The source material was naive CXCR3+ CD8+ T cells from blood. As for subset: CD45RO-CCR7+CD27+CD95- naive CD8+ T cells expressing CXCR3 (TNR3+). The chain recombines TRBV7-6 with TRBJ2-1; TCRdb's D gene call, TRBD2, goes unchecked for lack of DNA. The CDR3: CASRPGLAGGALYNEQFF.